Below are 11 T cell receptor beta chains sequenced from a single sample in a study of regulatory T cells in long-lasting Graves disease. Relying on iRepertoire HTBI primers and Arm-PCR of CDR3 regions, the team built TCR beta libraries. TCRdb called the multiplex PCR reads again in MiXCR, with one record for every CDR3 protein. The sample contains 540,000 or so distinct CDR3 sequences, approximately 13% of which appear only once. Time point indicated: newly diagnosed GD, antithyroid drugs for less than 3 months. The TCR library was prepared using RNA isolated from PBMCs. These data are also associated with another study on T cells in Graves' hyperthyroidism and ophthalmopathy.

The sequencing used peripheral blood mononuclear cells (PBMCs), collected at new diagnosis, from a patient treated with antithyroid drugs. All receptors come from a man aged 25-45 years with Graves disease.

This clonotype was detected many times. The chain couples TRBV3-1 to TRBJ2-4; D may be TRBD1 or TRBD2 (5 bases each). This CDR3 has 13 amino acids. V was trimmed by 3 bases and J by 6 bases, leaving 9 bases between them. Germline V lookup: CDR1 LGHDT, CDR2 YNNKEL (reference sequence). CDR3 protein: CASSHGGTNIQYF. In DNA, the CDR3 is TGTGCCAGCAGCCATGGGGGAACAAACATTCAGTACTTC. Looking up the rest from reference TRBV3-1 and TRBJ2-4 gives the full variable domain: DTAVSQTPKYLVTQMGNDKSIKCEQNLGHDTMYWYKQDSKKFLKIMFSYNNKELIINETVPNRFSPKSPDKAHLNLHINSLELGDSAVYFCASSHGGTNIQYFGAGTRLSVL.

This clonotype has at least ten counts. The rearrangement uses TRBV18 and TRBJ1-6; D remains unclear. Germline CDR1 is KGHSH and CDR2 is LQKENI. This CDR3 is built from 13 residues. Trimming shortened V by 1 base and J by 8 bases, and 6 bases separated the two germline ends. The DNA for the CDR3 is TGTGCCAGCTCACCACGAGAACATTCACCCCTCCACTTT. Amino acid sequence: CASSPREHSPLHF.

This clonotype was counted at least ten times. The V and J genes are TRBV20-1 and TRBJ2-7; TRBD2 matches at 11 bases. After removal of 5 bases from V and 3 bases from J, the junction contained 3 bases not matched to a gene. The length of the CDR3 is 13 residues. Germline V gives CDR1 DFQATT, CDR2 SNEGSKA (reference sequence). The CDR3 protein is CSAGTSGYYEQYF. The CDR3 bases are TGCAGTGCTGGGACTAGCGGATACTACGAGCAGTACTTC.

This clonotype was picked up many times. The chain has TRBV10-3 and TRBJ2-1; D is possibly TRBD1 (6 bases). This CDR3 comprises 15 residues. Looked up from germline, CDR1 is ENHRY and CDR2 is SYGVKD. The germline V and J ends were trimmed by 7 bases and 6 bases, with 19 bases remaining between them. The CDR3 here is CAITLDSLLTNEQFF. CDR3 nucleotides: TGTGCCATCACCCTGGACAGTCTGTTGACCAATGAGCAGTTCTTC.

This clonotype was observed at least ten times. This chain links TRBV9 with TRBJ1-1, with 7 bases identical to TRBD1. The ends lost 0 bases at V and 3 bases at J; junction bases unmatched: 8. The germline gives CDR1 SGDLS, CDR2 YYNGEE. This CDR3 contains 16 residues. The CDR3 is CASSVVSGGGDTEAFF. DNA of the CDR3: TGTGCCAGCAGCGTAGTGTCAGGGGGAGGGGACACTGAAGCTTTCTTT.

This clonotype was detected ten times or more. The chain couples TRBV28 to TRBJ2-4; 7 bases are a match to TRBD1. In germline, CDR1 is MDHEN, CDR2 SYDVKM. Trimming took 2 bases from V and 0 from J; bases not matched to a gene: 1. The CDR3 extends over 15 amino acids. The DNA for the CDR3 is TGTGCCAGCAGTTTAACAGGGGTAGCCAAAAACATTCAGTACTTC. Amino acids: CASSLTGVAKNIQYF. The full variable domain, rest sourced from reference TRBV28 and TRBJ2-4, is DVKVTQSSRYLVKRTGEKVFLECVQDMDHENMFWYRQDPGLGLRLIYFSYDVKMKEKGDIPEGYSVSREKKERFSLILESASTNQTSMYLCASSLTGVAKNIQYFGAGTRLSVL.

The chain carries TRBV27 and TRBJ2-7, with a tentative D call TRBD1 (6 bases). This CDR3 is 15 amino acids long. Trimming pared 2 bases from V and 1 base from J, leaving 12 bases between. Germline CDR1 is MNHEY and CDR2 is SMNVEV (reference sequence). CDR3 amino acids: CASSLDPTGSYEQYF. CDR3 in DNA: TGTGCCAGCAGTTTAGACCCGACAGGATCCTACGAGCAGTACTTC.

The chain recombines TRBV19 with TRBJ1-1; 7 bases align to TRBD1. The CDR3 totals 16 residues. V shed 7 bases and J 2 bases; nucleotides not matched to a gene: 13. Looked up from germline, CDR1 is LNHDA and CDR2 is SQIVND (reference sequence). Here the CDR3 DNA reads TGTGCCAGTACCCTAGAACGGAGGGGGCCTAACACTGAAGCTTTCTTT. Its translation is CASTLERRGPNTEAFF.

Ten or more counts support this clonotype. The V gene is TRBV7-8, the J gene TRBJ2-1; TRBD2 matches at 10 bases. The ends lost 3 bases at V and 8 bases at J; junction bases unmatched: 7. CDR1 SGHVS and CDR2 FQNEAQ come from the germline V gene. CDR3 size: 15 residues. The CDR3 sequence is CASSFRLAGQHEQFF. The CDR3 nucleotides read TGTGCCAGCAGCTTTAGACTAGCGGGCCAGCATGAGCAGTTCTTC.

This clonotype was recorded many times. The CDR3: CASSGPQGEEETQYF. For the CDR3, the DNA is TGTGCCAGCAGTGGCCCCCAAGGGGAGGAGGAGACCCAGTACTTC. V gene TRBV25-1 combines with J gene TRBJ2-5, with D tentatively TRBD2 (6 bases). This CDR3 is built from 15 residues. Trimming took 4 bases from V and 5 from J, leaving 17 bases between them. The germline V gene encodes CDR1 MGHDK and CDR2 SYGVNS.

In its sample, this clonotype was seen many times. The CDR3 nucleotides are TGTGCCAGCAGTAAGAGCGGTTTGGGCAATCAGCCCCAGCATTTT. This translates into CASSKSGLGNQPQHF. The rearrangement links TRBV12-3 or TRBV12-4 to TRBJ1-5; unclear D gene. The CDR3 consists of 15 residues. Trimming stripped 5 bases from V and 2 bases from J, with 13 bases between.